The sequence of this T cell receptor beta chain was determined in a study of regulatory T cells in long-lasting Graves disease. Overall study results and limits: Not thyroid tissue but only peripheral blood was studied.

On this clonotype itself: As yet, its antigen is unknown.

HTBI primers from iRepertoire and Arm-PCR of CDR3 regions yielded the TCR beta libraries. TCRdb analysed the multiplex PCR reads with MiXCR anew, one entry per CDR3 protein. The sample has hundreds of thousands of distinct CDR3 sequences, about 16% seen once. Trimming cost V 2 bases and J 4 bases, with 12 bases left between them. Germline V lookup: CDR1 MNHEY, CDR2 SVGAGI. The CDR3 is 15 amino acids. Time point in this sample: newly diagnosed GD, antithyroid drugs for less than 3 months. After RNA was extracted from PBMCs, the TCR library was made from it. These data were also filed under a second study, of T cells in Graves' hyperthyroidism and ophthalmopathy.

The TCR originated in a woman aged 25 to 39 with Graves disease. The V call is TRBV6-5, the J call TRBJ1-5; D remains ambiguous. The input for sequencing was peripheral blood mononuclear cells (PBMCs), taken at new diagnosis, from a patient treated with antithyroid drugs. The CDR3 DNA reads as TGTGCCAGCAGTTACCCGGCCGGGGAAAATCAGCCCCAGCATTTT. Its protein is CASSYPAGENQPQHF.